The next 29 T cell receptor beta chains were all read from a single sample in a study of Ad26.COV2.S vaccination and SARS-CoV-2 variants. Repertoires were generated with immunoSEQ multiplex PCR, while TCRdb's copy carries only in-frame clones and drops some. This table holds around 340,000 clones, approximately 86% found once. Treatment reported: 15 to 20 received Ad26.COV2.S at low or high dose, single or two shots; about 5 received placebo; per-sample allocation not given. Repertoires come from day 63 after the first vaccine or placebo injection. Source: peripheral blood, taken in a trial of Ad26.COV2.S vaccine versus placebo. The receptors stem from a person between 18 and 65 years old who received the Ad26.COV2.S COVID-19 vaccine or a placebo.

This clone has a single count. This CDR3 reads CASSVQGAQGYTF. DNA of the CDR3: TGTGCCAGCAGTGTACAGGGGGCACAAGGCTACACCTTC. The chain couples TRBV2 to TRBJ1-2, with 9 bases identical to TRBD1. The junction had 5 bases not matched to a gene; V was cut back by 4 bases and J by 8 bases. This CDR3 is built from 13 residues. CDR1 is SNHLY, CDR2 FYNNEI, per germline.

CDR3 nucleotides: TGTGCCAGCAGTTTCGGAGCCTATAACTATGGCTACACCTTC. Translated: CASSFGAYNYGYTF. The V call is TRBV28, the J call TRBJ1-2, with D uncertain. CDR1 and CDR2 from the germline V gene are MDHEN and SYDVKM. V lost 3 bases to trimming and J lost 1 base, with 9 bases between them. This CDR3 has 14 amino acids.

The rearrangement uses TRBV12-3 or TRBV12-4 and TRBJ2-7, with D unresolved. Trimming stripped 5 bases from V and 3 bases from J, with 2 bases between. There are 10 residues in the CDR3. As DNA, the CDR3 is TGTGCCAGCAGTCTCTACGAGCAGTACTTC. Encoded protein: CASSLYEQYF.

The chain has TRBV6-5 and TRBJ1-2; D gene unclear. Germline V lookup: CDR1 MNHEY, CDR2 SVGAGI. This CDR3 has 14 residues. V lost 0 bases and J 7 bases, leaving 12 bases between the germline ends. This CDR3 reads CASSYSLLQGGYTF. CDR3 coding DNA: TGTGCCAGCAGTTACTCGTTATTGCAAGGTGGCTACACCTTC.

The V gene is TRBV4-2, the J gene TRBJ2-7, with 8 bases aligning to TRBD2. The germline V gene encodes CDR1 LGHNA and CDR2 YNFKEQ. V lost 4 bases, J lost 0 bases, and 5 bases stayed unmatched. The CDR3 sequence is 15 residues long. CDR3 sequence (DNA): TGTGCCAGCAGCCGAGAGCGGGGGCCCTCCTACGAGCAGTACTTC. This encodes CASSRERGPSYEQYF.

Of note for this clone: The same CDR3 arises from other DNA sequences in this sample as well. J is TRBJ2-1 and V is TRBV4-3, with a tentative D call TRBD2 (5 bases). Trimming left V 2 bases short and J 5 bases short, with 10 bases between. CDR3 length: 14 residues. In germline, CDR1 is LGHNA, CDR2 YSLEER. The CDR3 is CASSQSRGHNEQFF. In DNA, the CDR3 is TGCGCCAGCAGCCAATCACGAGGGCACAATGAGCAGTTCTTC.

A remark on this clone: The sample contains more than one DNA sequence encoding this CDR3. This chain uses TRBV4-1 with TRBJ2-1; 9 bases map to TRBD2. This CDR3 is built from 15 residues. V gave up 1 base and J gave up 2 bases; unmatched junction bases: 0. The germline V gene encodes CDR1 MGHRA and CDR2 YSYEKL. The CDR3: CASSQGGRAYNEQFF. In nucleotides, the CDR3 is TGCGCCAGCAGCCAAGGCGGGAGGGCCTACAATGAGCAGTTCTTC.

The chain combines TRBV19 with TRBJ1-6, with D perhaps TRBD1 (6 bases). CDR1 and CDR2 (germline): LNHDA, SQIVND (reference sequence). The CDR3 is made up of 15 amino acids. V lost 0 bases and J lost 8, with 11 bases in between. CDR3: CASSIDARGDSPLHF. In DNA form, the CDR3 reads TGTGCCAGTAGTATAGACGCCAGGGGAGATTCACCCCTCCACTTT.

Worth noting for this clone: This sample includes further DNA sequences coding for the same CDR3. The chain uses TRBV5-1 and TRBJ2-7, with TRBD2 as a possible D gene (6 bases). CDR1 SGHRS and CDR2 YFSETQ come from the germline V gene. The CDR3 consists of 14 residues. V lost 5 bases and J lost 2, with 14 bases in between. DNA for the CDR3: TGCGCCAGCAGTTTGACTGGGACTGCCTACGAGCAGTACTTC. It yields the protein CASSLTGTAYEQYF.

This clone is a singleton in its sample. DNA of the CDR3: TGTGCCAGCAGCCCGTGGGACAGGGGCTTCTACAATGAGCAGTTCTTC. Encoded protein: CASSPWDRGFYNEQFF. V usage is TRBV16 and J usage is TRBJ2-1; 10 nucleotides agree with TRBD1. CDR3 length: 16 amino acids. Germline CDR1 is KGHSY and CDR2 is FQNENV. J gave up 3 bases and V 4 bases, and 6 bases lay outside the gene matches.

The chain carries TRBV28 and TRBJ1-2; the match to TRBD1 covers 9 bases. Looked up from germline, CDR1 is MDHEN and CDR2 is SYDVKM. The trim removed 8 bases at V and 7 bases at J, leaving 5 bases unmatched. The CDR3 is 12 amino acids. Here the CDR3 reads CASWDRDGGYTF. The DNA for the CDR3 is TGTGCCAGCTGGGACAGGGACGGTGGCTACACCTTC.

This chain joins TRBV7-2 and TRBJ2-3; 8 bases are a match to TRBD1. This CDR3 contains 15 residues. The V gene's germline CDR1 is SGHTA and CDR2 FQGNSA. The J segment lost 2 bases and the V segment lost 5 bases, leaving 6 bases of the junction unmatched. CDR3 sequence (DNA): TGTGCCAGCAGCACTGGACAGGGCAACACAGATACGCAGTATTTT. Protein product: CASSTGQGNTDTQYF.

This sequence joins TRBV7-3 and TRBJ2-5; 10 positions agree with TRBD2. This CDR3 spans 17 amino acids. The germline CDR1 and CDR2 sequences are SGHTA and FQGTGA. Trimming removed 1 base from V and 5 bases from J; junction bases left unmatched: 10. CDR3 loop: CASSLRVLAGGGETQYF. The CDR3, as DNA: TGTGCCAGCAGCTTAAGGGTCTTAGCGGGAGGTGGTGAGACCCAGTACTTC.

V is TRBV19 and J is TRBJ1-1; D might be TRBD1 (6 bases). The CDR3 covers 15 residues. Germline V gene data show CDR1 as LNHDA and CDR2 as SQIVND (reference sequence). Trimming removed 6 bases at V and 5 bases at J, with 19 bases between. The CDR3: CASSLHRDVRTEAFF. The CDR3 DNA reads as TGTGCCAGTAGCCTCCACAGGGACGTTAGGACTGAAGCTTTCTTT.

This clone was picked up one time. The rearrangement uses TRBV10-3 and TRBJ2-7; 10 bases fit TRBD1. The CDR3 contains 14 residues. Unmatched junction bases numbered 8, after V lost 5 bases and J lost 7 bases. Germline V gene lookup returns CDR1 ENHRY and CDR2 SYGVKD. Written as DNA, the CDR3 is TGTGCCATCAGTCCCGGGACAGGGGTGGAAGAGCAGTACTTC. Its protein is CAISPGTGVEEQYF.

The chain is built from TRBV19 and TRBJ1-2, with no clear D. The length of the CDR3 is 14 residues. Trimming removed 1 base from V and 4 bases from J, with 10 bases in between. Germline lookup yields CDR1 LNHDA and CDR2 SQIVND (reference sequence). CDR3 DNA sequence: TGTGCCAGTAGTATAGGTATCTCTGGCTATGGCTACACCTTC. Protein: CASSIGISGYGYTF. The full variable domain, its missing parts supplied by reference TRBV19 and TRBJ1-2, is DGGITQSPKYLFRKEGQNVTLSCEQNLNHDAMYWYRQDPGQGLRLIYYSQIVNDFQKGDIAEGYSVSREKKESFPLTVTSAQKNPTAFYLCASSIGISGYGYTFGSGTRLTVV.

The gene calls are TRBV20-1 and TRBJ1-5; no definite D call. V gave up 6 bases and J gave up 4 bases, with 10 bases separating them. Germline V gives CDR1 DFQATT, CDR2 SNEGSKA (reference sequence). There are 12 residues in the CDR3. Here the CDR3 reads CSASQRNQPQHF. The DNA of the CDR3 is TGCAGTGCAAGTCAGCGAAATCAGCCCCAGCATTTT.

V gene TRBV28 combines with J gene TRBJ2-7; TRBD1 matches 10 bases. The ends lost 4 bases at V and 2 bases at J; junction bases unmatched: 8. CDR3 length: 16 residues. The germline V gene encodes CDR1 MDHEN and CDR2 SYDVKM. The CDR3 protein is CASSSIGQGVPYEQYF. The CDR3 bases are TGTGCCAGCAGTTCTATAGGACAGGGGGTCCCCTACGAGCAGTACTTC.

This sequence joins TRBV3-1 (or the pseudogene TRBV3-2) and TRBJ2-2; D ambiguous. The germline CDR1 and CDR2 sequences are LGHDT and YNNKEL (reference sequence). The CDR3 length is 14 residues. The V end lost 1 base, the J end lost 8 bases, and 11 bases lay between the germline ends. Written as DNA, the CDR3 is TGTGCCAGCAGCCAAGTTAGCAATTGGGGGGAGCTGTTTTTT. Translation: CASSQVSNWGELFF.

The genes are TRBV5-1 and TRBJ2-7, with D possibly being TRBD2 (6 bases). The V end was cut by 7 bases, the J end by 5 bases, with 16 bases between. The CDR3 contains 13 residues. Looked up from germline, CDR1 is SGHRS and CDR2 is YFSETQ. CDR3 protein: CASSALASDEQYF. The CDR3 DNA is TGCGCCAGCTCTGCCCTAGCGTCGGACGAGCAGTACTTC.

J is TRBJ2-1 and V is TRBV5-6; 11 nucleotides agree with TRBD1. Germline values: CDR1 SGHDT, CDR2 YYEEEE. The CDR3 covers 15 residues. V shed 1 base and J 4 bases; nucleotides not matched to a gene: 1. CDR3 sequence (DNA): TGTGCCAGCAGCTTGTGGGACAGGGGGTACAATGAGCAGTTCTTC. Its translation: CASSLWDRGYNEQFF.

This chain connects TRBV3-1 (or the pseudogene TRBV3-2) to TRBJ2-7; weak D call: TRBD1 (5 bases). Trimming cost V 0 bases and J 2 bases, with 14 bases left between them. Germline V gene sequence: CDR1 LGHDT, CDR2 YNNKEL (reference sequence). This CDR3 has 16 amino acids. In nucleotides, the CDR3 is TGTGCCAGCAGCCAAGAAGATGGCAGGGCGGCCTACGAGCAGTACTTC. It encodes CASSQEDGRAAYEQYF.

V and J are TRBV9 and TRBJ2-1, with a possible D match to TRBD2 (7 bases). The germline V gene has CDR1 SGDLS and CDR2 YYNGEE. The ends were cut back, 0 bases at V and 6 bases at J, with 10 bases in the middle. The CDR3 consists of 14 residues. The DNA for the CDR3 is TGTGCCAGCAGCGTAGGGGGGGGCGCCAATGAGCAGTTCTTC. Residues: CASSVGGGANEQFF.

DNA for the CDR3: TGTGCCAGCAGCCCCGGGTCTCTAGGGAACTATGGCTACACCTTC. Its protein is CASSPGSLGNYGYTF. This chain links TRBV7-2 with TRBJ1-2; D not certain. This CDR3 comprises 15 residues. Germline CDR1 SGHTA, CDR2 FQGNSA. Trimming pared 5 bases from V and 2 bases from J, leaving 15 bases between.

The chain is built from TRBV27 and TRBJ1-4; D gene ambiguous. CDR3 length: 11 amino acids. Trimming stripped 6 bases from V and 10 bases from J, with 9 bases between. In germline, CDR1 is MNHEY, CDR2 SMNVEV (reference sequence). The CDR3 reads CASSPGGKLFF. The CDR3 nucleotides are TGTGCCAGCAGCCCTGGTGGAAAACTGTTTTTT.

The chain employs TRBV5-1 and TRBJ2-7, with D unclear. Germline lookup yields CDR1 SGHRS and CDR2 YFSETQ. The V and J ends lost 1 base and 5 bases respectively, with 13 bases between them. This CDR3 comprises 14 residues. CDR3 nucleotides: TGCGCCAGCAGCTTGACGGCCCAGAAAAACGAGCAGTACTTC. It translates to CASSLTAQKNEQYF. Looking up the rest from reference TRBV5-1 and TRBJ2-7 gives the full variable domain: KAGVTQTPRYLIKTRGQQVTLSCSPISGHRSVSWYQQTPGQGLQFLFEYFSETQRNKGNFPGRFSGRQFSNSRSEMNVSTLELGDSALYLCASSLTAQKNEQYFGPGTRLTVT.

The CDR3, as DNA: TGTGCCAGCAGCTCACTCGGGAGGGCTGAAGCTTTCTTT. As protein: CASSSLGRAEAFF. The chain links TRBV7-6 to TRBJ1-1; D not certain. V was cut by 4 bases and J by 6 bases, with 12 bases left in between. The germline V gene encodes CDR1 SGHVS and CDR2 FNYEAQ. The CDR3 contains 13 residues. The whole variable domain, filled in from reference TRBV7-6 and TRBJ1-1, reads GAGVSQSPRYKVTKRGQDVALRCDPISGHVSLYWYRQALGQGPEFLTYFNYEAQQDKSGLPNDRFSAERPEGSISTLTIQRTEQRDSAMYRCASSSLGRAEAFFGQGTRLTVV.

The chain uses TRBV19 and TRBJ1-2, with 11 bases matching TRBD1. The germline V gene encodes CDR1 LNHDA and CDR2 SQIVND (reference sequence). V was pared by 4 bases and J by 4 bases, with 8 bases of the junction left unmatched. The CDR3 sequence is 16 residues long. The CDR3 here is CASSTRTGGEGYGYTF. CDR3 sequence (DNA): TGTGCCAGTAGTACCAGGACAGGGGGCGAGGGCTATGGCTACACCTTC.

The gene calls are TRBV19 and TRBJ2-5; 8 nucleotides match TRBD2. The ends lost 2 bases at V and 1 base at J; junction bases unmatched: 6. Germline assignment: CDR1 LNHDA and CDR2 SQIVND (reference sequence). CDR3 length: 16 residues. As DNA, the CDR3 is TGTGCCAGTAGTATAACCTCCGGGGGGGGCCAAGAGACCCAGTACTTC. It specifies CASSITSGGGQETQYF.